This paragraph reports one T cell receptor beta chain. Profiled with immunoSEQ multiplex PCR; TCRdb holds only in-frame clones, not every one. The sample lists 200,000 to 250,000 clones, approximately 90% occurring once. Trimming took 4 bases from V and 3 from J, leaving 14 bases between them. The CDR3 runs to 14 residues. Germline V lookup: CDR1 SGDLS, CDR2 YYNGEE. This record belongs to a study of blood T cell repertoires in COVID-19. Study-wide context: The cDNA or gDNA used as material had been derived from T cells, B-cell-depleted T cells, or PBMCs.

The rearrangement links TRBV9 to TRBJ2-7, with D perhaps TRBD1 (5 bases). This receptor was obtained from a man in his thirties or forties with COVID-19, enrolled during active disease. Sequences were obtained from peripheral blood. CDR3 in DNA: TGTGCCAGCAGCCCCAGGGTAATTGGCTACGAGCAGTACTTC. This gives the protein CASSPRVIGYEQYF. Full variable domain (outside the CDR3, taken from reference TRBV9 and TRBJ2-7): DSGVTQTPKHLITATGQRVTLRCSPRSGDLSVYWYQQSLDQGLQFLIQYYNGEERAKGNILERFSAQQFPDLHSELNLSSLELGDSALYFCASSPRVIGYEQYFGPGTRLTVT.